This T cell receptor (beta chain) originates from a study of chemoradiotherapy in HPV16-positive cancers (dated by TCRdb to between 2021 and 2023). In the study overall: Candidate HPV-specific T-cell clones and common TCR motifs were defined through functional T-cell assays on cells from two HPV16-positive patients. The study asked whether T-cell immunity against the HPV oncoproteins E6 and E7 changes during chemoradiotherapy and whether it affects survival. TCR repertoires from more than 70 patients with HPV-related cancers were then used to track the candidate HPV-specific TCRs and motifs.

Because repertoires were sampled repeatedly during chemoradiotherapy, clonal expansion in the tumor microenvironment could be followed. The library came from the immunoSEQ multiplex PCR assay. This is the immuneACCESS table as TCRdb keeps it, with only in-frame sequences that have V and J called. A part of the clones is gone; compared with another copy, unresolved V genes explain less than half, and the rest is unexplained. In this sample the table shows approximately 52,000 clones, roughly 90% of which occur a single time. The leading ten clones occupy under 3.5% of the sample. The paper's findings and limits, for the study overall: Expansion of candidate HPV-specific clones and E7-related TCR motifs was observed in the tumor microenvironment during treatment, whereas no such expansion was observed for non-HPV-specific T cells. Among HPV16-positive patients, expansion of HPV-responsive T cells during chemoradiotherapy was associated with better recurrence-free survival. The functional definition of HPV-specific T cells came from only a couple of HPV16-positive patients, and the survival association was reported for HPV16-positive patients.

CDR1 and CDR2 were assigned from the germline V gene as KGHSH and LQKENI. From its cysteine to its phenylalanine, the CDR3 spans 14 amino acids. Only CDR3 DNA remains: 42 bases, in frame from the first base. Trimming at the junction amounts to 2 bases on V and 2 bases on J, and the germline ends lie 9 bases apart. In the case of this clone: Its antigen is unknown. Base qualities are not at hand, and no much larger clone is one base apart.

The receptor's source is a human donor with HPV-associated anogenital cancer. The sequencing here drew on blood, taken from a patient who underwent chemoradiotherapy. The chain was built from TRBV18 and TRBJ1-1; the D gene cannot be resolved reliably. The DNA sequence reads TGTGCCAGCTCACCAAGGCAGGCTAACACTGAAGCTTTCTTT. Its protein is CASSPRQANTEAFF.